This TCR beta chain derives from a study of T-cell reconstitution after alpha-beta-depleted transplantation in children. General observations from the study: T-cell counts and diversity at one year following transplant were attributed mainly to newly produced T cells. Some patients' high day-60 TCRbeta diversity was traced to surviving recipient T cells and thymic progenitors.

A few counts support this clonotype. Its antigen is as yet unknown. The authors prepared the TCRbeta library with unique molecular identifiers. TCRdb fed the PCR reads into MiXCR, producing one record per CDR3 protein. The sample records around 76,000 distinct CDR3 sequences, around a sixth being singletons. CDR1 is MNHEY and CDR2 is SMNVEV in the germline V gene (reference sequence). The CDR3 has 15 residues. The junction had 3 bases not matched to a gene; V was cut back by 4 bases and J by 1 base. The receptor's source is a male patient under 10 years old who had a stem cell transplant for acute lymphoblastic leukemia, so the T cells may come from the graft donor. The source material was PBMCs, mostly from graft donor cells, sampled 360 days after TCRalphabeta/CD19-depleted stem cell transplant. The chain has TRBV27 and TRBJ2-7, with 11 bases that match TRBD2. The CDR3 nucleotides read TGTGCCAGCAGTTCTCTAGCGGGAGGTTCCTACGAGCAGTACTTC. It encodes CASSSLAGGSYEQYF.